The rows below give T cell receptor beta chains drawn from one sample of a study of T cells in Graves' hyperthyroidism and ophthalmopathy. TCRdb re-called the multiplex PCR reads with MiXCR, one entry per CDR3 protein. Of fewer than 350,000 distinct CDR3 sequences listed, about 21% are singletons. Sequencing input: blood. Source of these receptors: a woman aged 45-60 years with Graves' hyperthyroidism. Both conserved end residues are part of each CDR3. The order of the fields is clone size, D gene, V gene, J gene, CDR3 protein, CDR3 DNA. The D gene is left open where the match is weak. Clone size is shown for a subset of rows, as once, few, many or a class of expanded clone.

>many|-|TRBV7-9|TRBJ1-5
CASSLAGGLQPQHF
TGTGCCAGCAGCTTAGCCGGGGGCCTTCAGCCCCAGCATTTT
>many|TRBD2|TRBV20-1|TRBJ2-3
CSARDQLAGPRDTQYF
TGCAGTGCTAGAGACCAACTAGCGGGGCCCCGAGATACGCAGTATTTT
>many|TRBD1|TRBV12-3/TRBV12-4|TRBJ2-7
CASGTAGGYEQYF
TGTGCCAGCGGGACCGCAGGGGGTTACGAGCAGTACTTC
>many|TRBD1|TRBV15|TRBJ1-2
CATSRPGQGPTNYGYTF
TGTGCCACCAGCAGGCCAGGACAGGGCCCGACTAACTATGGCTACACCTTC
>many|TRBD1|TRBV7-9|TRBJ2-1
CASSRDRAEQFF
TGTGCCAGCAGCCGCGACAGGGCCGAGCAGTTCTTC
>many|TRBD1|TRBV12-3/TRBV12-4|TRBJ2-1
CASSLGGQGWGNEQFF
TGTGCCAGCAGTTTAGGGGGACAGGGGTGGGGGAATGAGCAGTTCTTC
>many|TRBD2|TRBV28|TRBJ2-1
CASSGLAESYYNEQFF
TGTGCCAGCAGTGGACTAGCAGAAAGTTATTACAATGAGCAGTTCTTC
>-|TRBD2|TRBV2|TRBJ2-1
CASNDERDVYNEQFF
TGTGCCAGCAATGATGAGCGGGACGTCTACAATGAGCAGTTCTTC
>many|TRBD1|TRBV28|TRBJ1-2
CASSVPRGQSYGYTF
TGTGCCAGCAGTGTACCCAGGGGGCAAAGCTATGGCTACACCTTC
>many|-|TRBV11-3|TRBJ1-1
CASRGPAMGNTEAFF
TGTGCCAGCAGAGGGCCGGCGATGGGGAACACTGAAGCTTTCTTT
>many|-|TRBV12-3/TRBV12-4|TRBJ1-3
CASSLSGAGNTIYF
TGTGCCAGCAGTTTGTCAGGGGCTGGAAACACCATATATTTT
>-|TRBD1|TRBV6-5|TRBJ1-5
CASSWTGDSQPQHF
TGTGCCAGCAGTTGGACAGGGGATTCTCAGCCCCAGCATTTT
>many|TRBD2|TRBV7-9|TRBJ2-1
CASNNFREGLYNEQFF
TGTGCCAGCAACAACTTCCGGGAGGGCCTCTACAATGAGCAGTTCTTC
>-|-|TRBV5-1|TRBJ1-3
CASSPIPFRGNSGNTIYF
TGTGCCAGCAGCCCAATCCCCTTCAGGGGAAACTCTGGAAACACCATATATTTT
>-|TRBD1|TRBV5-1|TRBJ1-6
CASSLNWDSLNSPLHF
TGCGCCAGCAGCCTAAACTGGGACAGCTTGAATTCACCCCTCCACTTT
>few|-|TRBV5-1|TRBJ1-4
CASGQTSNEKLFF
TGCGCCAGCGGACAGACCTCCAATGAAAAACTGTTTTTT
>many|-|TRBV2|TRBJ1-2
CASSEVADSSIYGYTF
TGTGCCAGCAGTGAAGTTGCAGACTCATCTATCTATGGCTACACCTTC
>-|-|TRBV29-1|TRBJ1-2
CSVVGPHGGYTF
TGCAGCGTTGTGGGTCCCCATGGTGGCTACACCTTC
>many|TRBD2|TRBV5-8|TRBJ2-1
CASSQTSGNEQFF
TGTGCCAGCAGCCAAACTAGCGGAAATGAGCAGTTCTTC
>many|-|TRBV7-9|TRBJ2-3
CASSLGSLALTDTQYF
TGTGCCAGCAGCTTAGGTTCTCTAGCGTTAACAGATACGCAGTATTTT
>-|-|TRBV29-1|TRBJ1-2
CSVEDNGYTF
TGCAGCGTTGAAGACAATGGCTACACCTTC
>-|TRBD2|TRBV27|TRBJ2-3
CASRGLAGPSPSTDTQYF
TGTGCCAGCAGGGGGCTAGCGGGGCCCTCACCTAGCACAGATACGCAGTATTTT
>-|TRBD1|TRBV11-2|TRBJ2-1
CASSLDRDRGSIEQFF
TGTGCCAGCAGCTTAGACCGGGACAGGGGCAGTATTGAGCAGTTCTTC
>many|-|TRBV2|TRBJ1-5
CASSEDRAGQPQHF
TGTGCCAGCAGTGAAGACAGGGCGGGTCAGCCCCAGCATTTT
>-|-|TRBV2|TRBJ1-1
CASSEAGGLDTEAFF
TGTGCCAGCAGTGAAGCTGGGGGGCTGGACACTGAAGCTTTCTTT
>-|TRBD1|TRBV7-6|TRBJ2-7
CASRGQGRYEQYF
TGTGCCAGCAGGGGACAGGGAAGGTACGAGCAGTACTTC
>many|TRBD2|TRBV6-1|TRBJ2-5
CAGGLAGGPQTQYF
TGTGCCGGAGGACTAGCGGGAGGGCCGCAGACCCAGTACTTC
>many|-|TRBV5-1|TRBJ1-1
CASSSDKLMNTEAFF
TGCGCCAGCAGCTCGGACAAACTAATGAACACTGAAGCTTTCTTT
>-|TRBD2|TRBV5-5|TRBJ2-2
CASSPQVLAGGLGELFF
TGTGCCAGCAGCCCACAAGTGCTAGCGGGAGGTCTGGGGGAGCTGTTTTTT
>many|TRBD1|TRBV7-6|TRBJ1-5
CASSLGGTGNQPQHF
TGTGCCAGCAGCTTAGGAGGGACAGGGAATCAGCCCCAGCATTTT
>many|TRBD2|TRBV24-1|TRBJ2-1
CATSDPPGGLSYNEQFF
TGTGCCACCAGTGACCCTCCGGGGGGGCTTTCCTACAATGAGCAGTTCTTC
>many|TRBD2|TRBV30|TRBJ2-7
CACVSGTSGGSAYEQYF
TGTGCCTGTGTCTCCGGGACTAGCGGGGGGTCCGCCTACGAGCAGTACTTC
>-|TRBD2|TRBV6-1|TRBJ2-1
CASRRTSGSNEQFF
TGTGCCAGCAGGCGGACTAGCGGGAGCAATGAGCAGTTCTTC
>-|-|TRBV10-3|TRBJ2-7
CAISEGTDEQYF
TGTGCCATCAGTGAGGGTACCGACGAGCAGTACTTC
>many|TRBD1|TRBV2|TRBJ2-1
CASRGQTYNEQFF
TGTGCCAGCAGGGGACAGACCTACAATGAGCAGTTCTTC
>many|TRBD1|TRBV24-1|TRBJ2-5
CATSDRTGMGGETQYF
TGTGCCACCAGTGACAGGACAGGGATGGGGGGAGAGACCCAGTACTTC
>-|-|TRBV6-1|TRBJ1-2
CASSQGERSYGYTF
TGTGCCAGCAGCCAAGGGGAGAGGAGCTATGGCTACACCTTC
>-|TRBD2|TRBV19|TRBJ2-6
CASSRTRTSGRAFEWANVLTF
TGTGCCAGTAGTAGAACTCGGACTAGCGGGAGGGCCTTTGAGTGGGCCAACGTCCTGACTTTC
>few|-|TRBV27|TRBJ2-7
CASSLRGWGGTYEQYF
TGTGCCAGCAGTTTACGCGGTTGGGGCGGCACCTACGAGCAGTACTTC
>many|TRBD1|TRBV11-2|TRBJ1-1
CASSWTGGYGAEAFF
TGTGCCAGCAGCTGGACAGGGGGATATGGGGCTGAAGCTTTCTTT
>many|TRBD2|TRBV10-2|TRBJ2-5
CASSGNGRAGETQYF
TGCGCCAGCAGTGGGAACGGGAGGGCCGGGGAGACCCAGTACTTC
>many|-|TRBV5-1|TRBJ2-1
CASSLDQAAYNEQFF
TGCGCCAGCAGCTTGGATCAGGCCGCCTACAATGAGCAGTTCTTC
>many|TRBD2|TRBV11-2|TRBJ2-7
CASSHLAGELKEQYF
TGTGCCAGCAGCCACTTAGCGGGCGAGCTAAAGGAGCAGTACTTC
>many|-|TRBV7-2|TRBJ2-5
CASSFSPQETQYF
TGTGCCAGCAGCTTTAGCCCCCAAGAGACCCAGTACTTC
>-|TRBD2|TRBV28|TRBJ2-3
CASSLRTSASWIF
TGTGCCAGCAGTTTAAGGACTAGCGCGTCCTGGATCTTC
>many|TRBD2|TRBV7-9|TRBJ2-1
CASSFLTSRNNEQFF
TGTGCCAGCAGCTTTTTGACTAGCAGAAACAATGAGCAGTTCTTC
>-|-|TRBV15|TRBJ1-6
CATSRDLRLYNSPLHF
TGTGCCACCAGCAGAGATCTCCGGTTATATAATTCACCCCTCCACTTT
>-|-|TRBV5-1|TRBJ2-7
CVSSLSPQVYEQYF
TGCGTCAGCAGCTTAAGTCCTCAGGTCTACGAGCAGTACTTC
>few|-|TRBV19|TRBJ1-4
CASMGSSNEKLFF
TGTGCCAGTATGGGAAGTTCTAATGAAAAACTGTTTTTT
>-|-|TRBV5-6|TRBJ2-7
CASSFRGSYEQYF
TGTGCCAGCAGCTTCCGGGGTTCCTACGAGCAGTACTTC
>few|TRBD2|TRBV12-3/TRBV12-4|TRBJ2-3
CASSGLLAGNTDTQYF
TGTGCCAGCAGTGGATTACTAGCGGGGAACACAGATACGCAGTATTTT
>few|-|TRBV25-1|TRBJ1-2
CASSGSGNYGYTF
TGTGCCAGCAGTGGATCTGGGAACTATGGCTACACCTTC
>-|-|TRBV12-3/TRBV12-4|TRBJ2-2
CAGSLPAGELFF
TGTGCCGGCAGTTTACCCGCCGGGGAGCTGTTTTTT
>many|TRBD2|TRBV11-2|TRBJ2-1
CASSPRLAIYIPDEQFF
TGTGCCAGCAGTCCAAGACTAGCGATCTATATACCCGATGAGCAGTTCTTC
>many|-|TRBV5-1|TRBJ1-1
CASSLADINTEAFF
TGCGCCAGCAGCTTGGCCGACATCAACACTGAAGCTTTCTTT
>-|-|TRBV28|TRBJ2-2
CASSANTGEPFF
TGTGCCAGCAGTGCCAACACCGGGGAGCCGTTTTTT
>-|-|TRBV28|TRBJ2-7
CASSENRGGEQYF
TGTGCCAGCAGTGAGAACAGAGGAGGCGAGCAGTACTTC
>-|TRBD1|TRBV11-2|TRBJ1-4
CASSLGTGENEKLFF
TGTGCCAGCAGCTTAGGGACAGGGGAAAATGAAAAACTGTTTTTT